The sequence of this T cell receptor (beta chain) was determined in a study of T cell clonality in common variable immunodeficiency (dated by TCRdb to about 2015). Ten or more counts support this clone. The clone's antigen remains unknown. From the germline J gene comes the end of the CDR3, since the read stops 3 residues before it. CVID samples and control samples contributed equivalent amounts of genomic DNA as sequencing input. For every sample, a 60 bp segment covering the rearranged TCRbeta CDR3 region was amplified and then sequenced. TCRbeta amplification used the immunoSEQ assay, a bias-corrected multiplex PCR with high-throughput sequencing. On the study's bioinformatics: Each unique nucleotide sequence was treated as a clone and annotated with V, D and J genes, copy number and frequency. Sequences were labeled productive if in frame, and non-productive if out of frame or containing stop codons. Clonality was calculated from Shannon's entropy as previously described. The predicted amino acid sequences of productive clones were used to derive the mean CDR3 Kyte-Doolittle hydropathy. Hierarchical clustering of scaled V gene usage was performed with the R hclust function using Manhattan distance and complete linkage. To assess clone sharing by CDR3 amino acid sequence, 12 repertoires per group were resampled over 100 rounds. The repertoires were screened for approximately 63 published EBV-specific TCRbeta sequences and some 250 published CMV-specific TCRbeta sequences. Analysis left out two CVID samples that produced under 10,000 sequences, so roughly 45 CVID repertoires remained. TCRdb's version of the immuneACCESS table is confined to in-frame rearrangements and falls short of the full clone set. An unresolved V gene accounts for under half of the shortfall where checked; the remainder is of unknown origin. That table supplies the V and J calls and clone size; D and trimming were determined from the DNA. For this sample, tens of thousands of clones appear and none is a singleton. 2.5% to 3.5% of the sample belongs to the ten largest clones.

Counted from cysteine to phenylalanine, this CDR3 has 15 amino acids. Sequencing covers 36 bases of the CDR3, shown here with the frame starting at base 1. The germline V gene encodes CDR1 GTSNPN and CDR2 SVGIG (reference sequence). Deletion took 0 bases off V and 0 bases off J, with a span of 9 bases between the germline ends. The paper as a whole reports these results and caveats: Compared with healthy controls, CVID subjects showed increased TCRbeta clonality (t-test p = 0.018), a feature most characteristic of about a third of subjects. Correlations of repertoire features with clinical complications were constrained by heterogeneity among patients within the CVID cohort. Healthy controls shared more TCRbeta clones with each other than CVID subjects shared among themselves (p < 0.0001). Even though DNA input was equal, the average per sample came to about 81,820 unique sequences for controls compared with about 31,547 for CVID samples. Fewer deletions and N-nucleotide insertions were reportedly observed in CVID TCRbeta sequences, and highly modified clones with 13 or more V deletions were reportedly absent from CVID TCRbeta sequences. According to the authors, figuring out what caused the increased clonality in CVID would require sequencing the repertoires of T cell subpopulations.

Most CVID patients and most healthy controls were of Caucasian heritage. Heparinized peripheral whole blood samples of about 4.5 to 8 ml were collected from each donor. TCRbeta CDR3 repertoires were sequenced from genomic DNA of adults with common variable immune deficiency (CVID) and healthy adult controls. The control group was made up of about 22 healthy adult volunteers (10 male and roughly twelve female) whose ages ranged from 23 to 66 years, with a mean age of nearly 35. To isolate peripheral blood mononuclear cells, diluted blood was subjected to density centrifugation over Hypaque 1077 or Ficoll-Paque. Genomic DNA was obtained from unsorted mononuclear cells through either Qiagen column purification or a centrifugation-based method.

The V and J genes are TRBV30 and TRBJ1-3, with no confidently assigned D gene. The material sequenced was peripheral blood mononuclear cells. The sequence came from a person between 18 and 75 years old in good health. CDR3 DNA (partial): TGTGCCTGGAGTGTGGGCAGGCGCTCTGGAAACACC. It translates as CAWSVGRRSGNT. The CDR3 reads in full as CAWSVGRRSGNTIYF.